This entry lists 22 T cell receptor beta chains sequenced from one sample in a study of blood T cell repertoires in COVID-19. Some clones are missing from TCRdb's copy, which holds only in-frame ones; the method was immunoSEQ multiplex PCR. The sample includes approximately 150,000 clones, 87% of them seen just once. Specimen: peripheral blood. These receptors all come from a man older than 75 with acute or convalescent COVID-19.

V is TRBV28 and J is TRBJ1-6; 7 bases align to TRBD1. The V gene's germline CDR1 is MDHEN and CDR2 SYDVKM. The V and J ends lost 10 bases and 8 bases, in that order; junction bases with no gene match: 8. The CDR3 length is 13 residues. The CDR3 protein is CAIRGGKDSPLHF. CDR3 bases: TGTGCCATTAGAGGGGGCAAGGATTCACCCCTCCACTTT. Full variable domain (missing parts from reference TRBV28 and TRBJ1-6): DVKVTQSSRYLVKRTGEKVFLECVQDMDHENMFWYRQDPGLGLRLIYFSYDVKMKEKGDIPEGYSVSREKKERFSLILESASTNQTSMYLCAIRGGKDSPLHFGNGTRLTVT.

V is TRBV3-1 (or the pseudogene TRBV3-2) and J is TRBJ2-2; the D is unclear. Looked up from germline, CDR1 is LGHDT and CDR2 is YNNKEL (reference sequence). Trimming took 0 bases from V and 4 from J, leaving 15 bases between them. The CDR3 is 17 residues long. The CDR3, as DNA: TGTGCCAGCAGCCAAGATTATATACGGTCTACCACCGGGGAGCTGTTTTTT. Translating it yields CASSQDYIRSTTGELFF.

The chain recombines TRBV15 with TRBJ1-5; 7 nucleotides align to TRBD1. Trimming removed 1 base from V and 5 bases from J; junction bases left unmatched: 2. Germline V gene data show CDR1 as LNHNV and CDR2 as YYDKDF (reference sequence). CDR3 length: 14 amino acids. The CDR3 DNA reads TGTGCCACCAGCAGAGGAGACAGGGATCAGCCCCAGCATTTT. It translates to CATSRGDRDQPQHF.

CDR3 nucleotides: TGTGCCTCAACCGGGACAGGGCTTGGCACCGGGGAGCTGTTTTTT. This sequence encodes CASTGTGLGTGELFF. The chain recombines TRBV2 with TRBJ2-2, with TRBD1 identical over 9 bases. From germline, CDR1 is SNHLY and CDR2 FYNNEI. This CDR3 has 15 amino acids. The trim removed 11 bases at V and 4 bases at J, leaving 11 bases unmatched. Complete variable domain (other parts from reference TRBV2 and TRBJ2-2): EPEVTQTPSHQVTQMGQEVILRCVPISNHLYFYWYRQILGQKVEFLVSFYNNEISEKSEIFDDQFSVERPDGSNFTLKIRSTKLEDSAMYFCASTGTGLGTGELFFGEGSRLTVL.

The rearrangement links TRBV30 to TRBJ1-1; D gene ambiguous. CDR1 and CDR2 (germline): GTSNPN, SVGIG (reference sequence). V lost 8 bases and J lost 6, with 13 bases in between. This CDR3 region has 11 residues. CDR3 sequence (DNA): TGTGCCGCCCGAAGCGGGTCTGAAGCTTTCTTT. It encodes CAARSGSEAFF.

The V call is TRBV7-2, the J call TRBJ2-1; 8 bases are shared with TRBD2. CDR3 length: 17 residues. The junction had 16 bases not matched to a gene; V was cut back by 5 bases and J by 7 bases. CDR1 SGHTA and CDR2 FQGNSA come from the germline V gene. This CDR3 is CASSPGRGAGGLNEQFF. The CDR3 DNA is TGTGCCAGCAGCCCCGGCCGTGGGGCGGGGGGCCTAAATGAGCAGTTCTTC.

The CDR3 nucleotides read TGTGCCATCAGTCTAAGAGAGGGGGCGCGGAACACCATATATTTT. Translation: CAISLREGARNTIYF. The V gene is TRBV10-3, the J gene TRBJ1-3, with TRBD1 matching over 7 bases. V shed 5 bases, J shed 7 bases, and the junction held 11 bases outside the gene matches. This CDR3 spans 15 amino acids. Germline CDR1 reads ENHRY; CDR2 reads SYGVKD.

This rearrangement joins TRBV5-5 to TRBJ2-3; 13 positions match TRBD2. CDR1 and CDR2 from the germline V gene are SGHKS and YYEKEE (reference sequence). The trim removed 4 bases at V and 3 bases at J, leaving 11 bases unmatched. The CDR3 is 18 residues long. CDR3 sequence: CASSPGLAGVQRTDTQYF. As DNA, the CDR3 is TGTGCCAGCAGCCCCGGACTAGCGGGAGTCCAAAGGACAGATACGCAGTATTTT.

The CDR3 DNA reads TGTGCCAGCCTCGCAGCTGGGACAGAGCCCTACGAGCAGTACTTC. It translates to CASLAAGTEPYEQYF. The J gene is TRBJ2-7, the V gene TRBV28; 7 bases are shared with TRBD1. Germline assignment: CDR1 MDHEN and CDR2 SYDVKM. V gave up 8 bases and J gave up 2 bases; unmatched junction bases: 12. This CDR3 has 15 residues.

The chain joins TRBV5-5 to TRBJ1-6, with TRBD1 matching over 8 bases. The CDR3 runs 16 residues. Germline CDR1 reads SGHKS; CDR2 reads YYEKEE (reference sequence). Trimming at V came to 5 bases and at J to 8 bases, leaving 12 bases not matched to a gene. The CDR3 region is CASSREDRVLDSPLHF. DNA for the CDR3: TGTGCCAGCAGTCGCGAGGACAGGGTTCTCGATTCACCCCTCCACTTT.

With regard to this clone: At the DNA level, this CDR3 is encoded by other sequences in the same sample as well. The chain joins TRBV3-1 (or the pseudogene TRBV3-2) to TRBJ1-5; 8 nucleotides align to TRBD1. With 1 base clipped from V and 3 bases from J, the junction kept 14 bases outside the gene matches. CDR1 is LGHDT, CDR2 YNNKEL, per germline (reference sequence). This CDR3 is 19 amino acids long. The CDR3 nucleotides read TGTGCCAGCAGCCAAGGGGGGCCAGGGGGCGCCTGGACCAATCAGCCCCAGCATTTT. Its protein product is CASSQGGPGGAWTNQPQHF.

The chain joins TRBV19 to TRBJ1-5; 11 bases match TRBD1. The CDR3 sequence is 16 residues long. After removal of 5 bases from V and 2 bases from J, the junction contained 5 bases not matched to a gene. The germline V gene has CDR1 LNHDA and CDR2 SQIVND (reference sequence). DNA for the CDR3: TGTGCCAGTAGTTCTTTGGACAGGGGGCGCAATCAGCCCCAGCATTTT. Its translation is CASSSLDRGRNQPQHF.

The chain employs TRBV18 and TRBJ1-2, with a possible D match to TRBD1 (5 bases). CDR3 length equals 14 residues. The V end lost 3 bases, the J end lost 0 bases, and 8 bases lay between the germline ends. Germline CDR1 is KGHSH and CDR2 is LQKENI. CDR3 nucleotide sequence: TGTGCCAGCTCACCGGGGCAGCCTAACTATGGCTACACCTTC. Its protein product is CASSPGQPNYGYTF.

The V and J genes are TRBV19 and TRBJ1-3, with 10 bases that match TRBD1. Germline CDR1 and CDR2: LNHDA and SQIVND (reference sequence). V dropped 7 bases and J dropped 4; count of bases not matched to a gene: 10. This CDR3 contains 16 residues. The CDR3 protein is CASNLRQGARGNTIYF. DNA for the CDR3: TGTGCCAGTAATTTGAGACAGGGGGCGCGAGGAAACACCATATATTTT.

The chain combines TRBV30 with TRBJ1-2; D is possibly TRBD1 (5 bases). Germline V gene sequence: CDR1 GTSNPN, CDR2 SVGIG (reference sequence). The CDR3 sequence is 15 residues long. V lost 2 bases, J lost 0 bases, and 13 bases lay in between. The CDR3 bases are TGTGCCTGGAGTCTGACGGGGGGGACTAACTATGGCTACACCTTC. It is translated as CAWSLTGGTNYGYTF.

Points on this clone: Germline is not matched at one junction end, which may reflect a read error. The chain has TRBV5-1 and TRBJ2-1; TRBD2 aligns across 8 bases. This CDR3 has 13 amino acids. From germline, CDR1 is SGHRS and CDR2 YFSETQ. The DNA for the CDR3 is TGCGCCAGCAGCCCCCTCGGACTAGCCCTTCCAGTCTTC. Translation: CASSPLGLALPVF.

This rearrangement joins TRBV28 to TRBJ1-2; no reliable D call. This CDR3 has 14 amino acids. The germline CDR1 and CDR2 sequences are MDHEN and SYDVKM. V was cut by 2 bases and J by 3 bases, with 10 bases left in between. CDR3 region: CASSLQVSHYGYTF. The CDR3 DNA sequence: TGTGCCAGCAGTTTACAGGTTTCGCACTATGGCTACACCTTC.

The CDR3 bases are TGCGCCAGCAGCCAAGATTGGAGCGGGAGGGCGAATGAGCAGTTCTTC. It is translated as CASSQDWSGRANEQFF. This sequence joins TRBV4-1 and TRBJ2-1, with TRBD2 matching 10 bases. Germline V gives CDR1 MGHRA, CDR2 YSYEKL. The length of the CDR3 is 16 residues. The V segment lost 0 bases and the J segment 7 bases; nucleotides outside the gene matches: 6.

The CDR3 is CASSSTSRGNTEAFF. Here the CDR3 DNA reads TGTGCCAGCAGTTCCACCTCCAGGGGAAACACTGAAGCTTTCTTT. J is TRBJ1-1 and V is TRBV6-5; tentative D call: TRBD1 (6 bases). CDR1 and CDR2 (germline): MNHEY, SVGAGI. CDR3 length equals 15 residues. The germline V and J ends were trimmed by 4 bases and 2 bases, with 14 bases remaining between them.

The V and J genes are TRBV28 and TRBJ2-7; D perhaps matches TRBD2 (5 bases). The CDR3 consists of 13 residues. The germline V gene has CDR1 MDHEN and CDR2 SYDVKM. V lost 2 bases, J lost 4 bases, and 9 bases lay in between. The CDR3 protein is CASSLGSSYEQYF. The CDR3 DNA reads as TGTGCCAGCAGTTTAGGGAGCAGTTACGAGCAGTACTTC.

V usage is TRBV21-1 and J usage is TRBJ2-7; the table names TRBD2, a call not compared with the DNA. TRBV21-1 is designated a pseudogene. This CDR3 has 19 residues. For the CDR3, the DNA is TGTGCCAGCAGCATCATCCAGGGACTAGCGGGGGGCCAGGGGTACGAGCAGTACTTC. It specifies CASSIIQGLAGGQGYEQYF.

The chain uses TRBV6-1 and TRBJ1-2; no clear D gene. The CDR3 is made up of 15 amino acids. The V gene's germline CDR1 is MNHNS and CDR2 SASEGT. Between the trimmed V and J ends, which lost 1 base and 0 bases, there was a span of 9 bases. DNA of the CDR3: TGTGCCAGCAGTGAAGGTAACGGAGCTAACTATGGCTACACCTTC. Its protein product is CASSEGNGANYGYTF.